The 20 T cell receptor beta chains below all came from one sample that was sequenced in a study of T cell changes during pregnancy in multiple sclerosis. Method: immunoSEQ multiplex PCR; TCRdb's copy keeps in-frame clones and lacks some. Counted here are approximately 88,000 clones, approximately 94% occurring once; the ten biggest clones make up around 2.3%. The source was peripheral blood, collected in the third trimester of pregnancy. These TCRs come from a female donor with multiple sclerosis, enrolled in a pregnancy study.

This chain links TRBV5-6 with TRBJ2-3; maybe TRBD1 (5 bases). Germline values: CDR1 SGHDT, CDR2 YYEEEE. Deletions cut 2 bases from V and 2 bases from J, with 15 bases between. This CDR3 contains 16 residues. The CDR3 DNA sequence: TGTGCCAGCAGCTTATTACGCGTCAGGGACACAGATACGCAGTATTTT. Encoded protein: CASSLLRVRDTDTQYF. The whole variable domain, remainder taken from reference TRBV5-6 and TRBJ2-3, is DAGVTQSPTHLIKTRGQQVTLRCSPKSGHDTVSWYQQALGQGPQFIFQYYEEEERQRGNFPDRFSGHQFPNYSSELNVNALLLGDSALYLCASSLLRVRDTDTQYFGPGTRLTVL.

The J gene is TRBJ2-7, the V gene TRBV9, with 7 bases identical to TRBD2. Germline V gene sequence: CDR1 SGDLS, CDR2 YYNGEE. The CDR3 sequence is 16 residues long. V trimming: 0 bases; J trimming: 3 bases; junction bases outside the gene matches: 9. CDR3 residues: CASSVASGREFYEQYF. DNA of the CDR3: TGTGCCAGCAGCGTAGCTAGTGGGCGGGAGTTCTACGAGCAGTACTTC.

V and J are TRBV9 and TRBJ2-3; D perhaps matches TRBD1 (5 bases). Germline CDR1 and CDR2: SGDLS and YYNGEE. This CDR3 spans 17 amino acids. The V and J ends lost 0 bases and 2 bases respectively, with 16 bases between them. The CDR3 reads CASSVDEPAGITDTQYF. In nucleotides, the CDR3 is TGTGCCAGCAGCGTAGATGAGCCAGCAGGGATCACAGATACGCAGTATTTT.

In DNA form, the CDR3 reads TGTGCCAGCAGCGTAGAGGGACAGGATGAGCCCCAGCATTTT. Translation: CASSVEGQDEPQHF. The rearrangement links TRBV9 to TRBJ1-5, with 8 bases aligning to TRBD1. V shed 0 bases, J shed 8 bases, and the junction held 4 bases outside the gene matches. The length of the CDR3 is 14 residues. Germline V gives CDR1 SGDLS, CDR2 YYNGEE. Full variable domain (outside the CDR3, taken from reference TRBV9 and TRBJ1-5): DSGVTQTPKHLITATGQRVTLRCSPRSGDLSVYWYQQSLDQGLQFLIQYYNGEERAKGNILERFSAQQFPDLHSELNLSSLELGDSALYFCASSVEGQDEPQHFGDGTRLSIL.

The count of this clone is one. The genes are TRBV5-1 and TRBJ2-7; no firm D call. The germline gives CDR1 SGHRS, CDR2 YFSETQ. The CDR3 is made up of 14 amino acids. V lost 0 bases to trimming and J lost 2 bases, with 9 bases between them. The CDR3 nucleotides are TGCGCCAGCAGCTTGGTGGCTGACACCTACGAGCAGTACTTC. Its protein is CASSLVADTYEQYF.

The V and J genes are TRBV19 and TRBJ2-5; no clear D gene. The V end lost 5 bases, the J end lost 5 bases, and 18 bases lay between the germline ends. The CDR3 has 15 residues. Germline-derived CDR1 and CDR2 are LNHDA and SQIVND (reference sequence). The CDR3 reads CASSVVGQIWETQYF. CDR3 bases: TGTGCCAGTAGTGTTGTTGGCCAGATTTGGGAGACCCAGTACTTC.

The chain uses TRBV5-1 and TRBJ2-2, with 8 bases identical to TRBD1. CDR3 size: 14 residues. CDR1 is SGHRS, CDR2 YFSETQ, per germline. The V and J ends lost 1 base and 7 bases, in that order; junction bases with no gene match: 3. The CDR3 loop reads CASSLRTGFGELFF. CDR3 nucleotide sequence: TGCGCCAGCAGCTTGCGGACAGGGTTCGGGGAGCTGTTTTTT.

This rearrangement joins TRBV5-4 to TRBJ2-5, with D unresolved. The V gene lost 2 bases and the J gene lost 2 bases, with 10 bases spanning the gap. This CDR3 is 14 amino acids long. CDR1 is SGHNT, CDR2 YYREEE, per germline (reference sequence). The CDR3 sequence: CASSFGQVQETQYF. The CDR3 region has the DNA TGTGCCAGCAGCTTTGGGCAGGTACAAGAGACCCAGTACTTC.

The sample holds one count of this clone. The V call is TRBV27, the J call TRBJ1-2; TRBD1 matches at 7 bases. The V and J ends lost 8 bases and 4 bases, in that order; junction bases with no gene match: 13. The germline CDR1 and CDR2 sequences are MNHEY and SMNVEV (reference sequence). The CDR3 length is 15 residues. The CDR3: CASPPKTGPSYGYTF. In DNA form, the CDR3 reads TGTGCCAGCCCCCCCAAGACAGGGCCGTCCTATGGCTACACCTTC.

This chain uses TRBV28 with TRBJ2-5; TRBD2 aligns across 10 bases. V gave up 3 bases and J gave up 5 bases; unmatched junction bases: 6. The CDR3 totals 15 residues. The V gene's germline CDR1 is MDHEN and CDR2 SYDVKM. CDR3 region: CASSLPLAGEETQYF. The CDR3 DNA reads TGTGCCAGCAGTTTGCCCCTAGCGGGAGAGGAGACCCAGTACTTC. The full variable domain, with the rest looked up from reference TRBV28 and TRBJ2-5, is DVKVTQSSRYLVKRTGEKVFLECVQDMDHENMFWYRQDPGLGLRLIYFSYDVKMKEKGDIPEGYSVSREKKERFSLILESASTNQTSMYLCASSLPLAGEETQYFGPGTRLLVL.

Only one count was recorded for this clone. The chain couples TRBV6-5 to TRBJ2-1; 10 bases are shared with TRBD2. The trim removed 5 bases at V and 6 bases at J, leaving 4 bases unmatched. CDR1 and CDR2 (germline): MNHEY, SVGAGI. This CDR3 contains 14 residues. The CDR3 reads CASSSGRAINEQFF. DNA for the CDR3: TGTGCCAGCAGTAGCGGGAGGGCCATCAATGAGCAGTTCTTC.

The chain recombines TRBV11-3 with TRBJ2-7; 7 bases match TRBD2. The germline V gene encodes CDR1 SGHNT and CDR2 YENEEA. The CDR3 consists of 15 residues. V dropped 5 bases and J dropped 0; count of bases not matched to a gene: 7. The CDR3: CASSLGGSPSYEQYF. The CDR3 nucleotides are TGTGCCAGCAGCCTCGGGGGGTCTCCCTCCTACGAGCAGTACTTC.

The rearrangement links TRBV5-6 to TRBJ1-2; tentative D call: TRBD1 (6 bases). The CDR3 has 14 residues. V lost 0 bases, J lost 8 bases, and 14 bases lay in between. Germline V gene data show CDR1 as SGHDT and CDR2 as YYEEEE. For the CDR3, the DNA is TGTGCCAGCAGCTTGGCCGTGGCAGGGGAAGGCTACACCTTC. Its protein is CASSLAVAGEGYTF.

This chain joins TRBV27 and TRBJ2-1; a weak D match, TRBD2 (6 bases). Trimming left V 5 bases short and J 1 base short, with 18 bases between. CDR1 and CDR2 from the germline V gene are MNHEY and SMNVEV (reference sequence). CDR3 length: 17 amino acids. The CDR3 DNA sequence: TGTGCCAGCAGTCTTTATTGGGGGGACGGGTCCTACAATGAGCAGTTCTTC. Translated, it gives CASSLYWGDGSYNEQFF.

The rearrangement joins TRBV5-4 to TRBJ2-7; 9 bases align to TRBD1. CDR3 length: 15 residues. Germline values: CDR1 SGHNT, CDR2 YYREEE (reference sequence). V shed 3 bases and J 0 bases; nucleotides not matched to a gene: 4. In DNA form, the CDR3 reads TGTGCCAGCAGCTCCGGGACAGGGCTCTCCTACGAGCAGTACTTC. Translated, it gives CASSSGTGLSYEQYF.

The gene calls are TRBV6-1 and TRBJ2-7, with TRBD1 identical over 7 bases. In germline, CDR1 is MNHNS, CDR2 SASEGT. The trim removed 1 base at V and 1 base at J, leaving 1 base unmatched. The CDR3 runs to 14 residues. The DNA of the CDR3 is TGTGCCAGCAGTGAAGTGGACAGGTCCTACGAGCAGTACTTC. This gives the protein CASSEVDRSYEQYF.

The count of this clone is one. The chain employs TRBV5-4 and TRBJ1-2, with 9 bases identical to TRBD1. The CDR3 consists of 14 residues. Germline-derived CDR1 and CDR2 are SGHNT and YYREEE (reference sequence). With V trimmed by 4 bases and J by 5 bases, 6 bases remained unmatched. The CDR3 here is CASSPGQGSYGYTF. CDR3 DNA: TGTGCCAGCAGCCCGGGACAGGGCTCTTATGGCTACACCTTC.

The rearrangement links TRBV2 to TRBJ2-5; the D gene is possibly TRBD1 (6 bases). The J call is doubtful: the DNA matches TRBJ2-7 better. The CDR3 loop spans 12 amino acids. Germline V lookup: CDR1 SNHLY, CDR2 FYNNEI. Written as DNA, the CDR3 is TGTGCCACCCGACAGGAAGGCTACGAGCAGTACTTC. It encodes CATRQEGYEQYF.

J is TRBJ1-4 and V is TRBV29-1; TRBD1 is a possible D gene (6 bases). V was pared by 3 bases and J by 4 bases, with 12 bases between. Germline V lookup: CDR1 SQVTM, CDR2 ANQGSEA. The CDR3 runs to 14 residues. The CDR3 reads CSVDQTGRNEKLFF. CDR3 bases: TGCAGCGTTGATCAAACAGGGCGTAATGAAAAACTGTTTTTT.

The chain's CDR3 is CAIGHSNTGELFF. The CDR3, as DNA: TGTGCCATCGGACATTCGAACACCGGGGAGCTGTTTTTT. The chain links TRBV10-3 to TRBJ2-2; D is perhaps TRBD1 (5 bases). Germline V CDR1 and CDR2: ENHRY, SYGVKD. V was trimmed by 8 bases and J by 0 bases, leaving 7 bases between them. The CDR3 runs to 13 residues.